This T cell receptor (beta chain) is from a study of T-cell reconstitution after alpha-beta-depleted transplantation in children. Points from the study as a whole: Alpha-beta T cells about two months after transplant reportedly derived from several hundred expanded graft clones. After transplant, high TCRbeta diversity at day 60 in some patients arose from surviving recipient T cells and thymic progenitors. One year after transplant, T-cell counts and diversity came mostly from newly produced T cells.

This clonotype has only a few counts. Its cognate antigen is unknown. The trim removed 7 bases at V and 6 bases at J, leaving 7 bases unmatched. Germline CDR1 reads SQVTM; CDR2 reads ANQGSEA. The CDR3 runs to 13 residues. Preparation of the TCRbeta library used unique molecular identifiers. From the PCR reads, TCRdb called clonotypes with MiXCR, one entry per CDR3 protein. The data contain 500,000 or so distinct CDR3 sequences, about an eighth of them singletons. The chain joins TRBV29-1 to TRBJ2-3; 10 positions agree with TRBD1. This TCR was recovered from a female patient aged 2-15 years who had a stem cell transplant for aplastic anemia, so the T cells may come from the graft donor. This material consisted of PBMCs, mostly from graft donor cells, taken 180 days after TCRalphabeta/CD19-depleted stem cell transplant. The CDR3 DNA sequence: TGCAGCGGTCGGGACAGGGGATCGGATACGCAGTATTTT. Amino acid sequence: CSGRDRGSDTQYF.